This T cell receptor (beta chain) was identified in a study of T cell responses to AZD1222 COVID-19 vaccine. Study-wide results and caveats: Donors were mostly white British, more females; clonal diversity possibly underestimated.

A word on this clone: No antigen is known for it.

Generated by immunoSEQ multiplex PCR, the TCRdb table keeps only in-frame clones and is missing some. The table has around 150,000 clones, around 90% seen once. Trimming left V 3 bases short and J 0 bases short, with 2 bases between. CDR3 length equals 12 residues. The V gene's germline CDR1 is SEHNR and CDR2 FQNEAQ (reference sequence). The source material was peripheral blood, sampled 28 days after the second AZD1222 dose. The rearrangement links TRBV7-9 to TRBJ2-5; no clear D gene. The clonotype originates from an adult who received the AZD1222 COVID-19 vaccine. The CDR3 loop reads CASSFNQETQYF. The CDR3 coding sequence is TGTGCCAGCAGCTTTAACCAAGAGACCCAGTACTTC.